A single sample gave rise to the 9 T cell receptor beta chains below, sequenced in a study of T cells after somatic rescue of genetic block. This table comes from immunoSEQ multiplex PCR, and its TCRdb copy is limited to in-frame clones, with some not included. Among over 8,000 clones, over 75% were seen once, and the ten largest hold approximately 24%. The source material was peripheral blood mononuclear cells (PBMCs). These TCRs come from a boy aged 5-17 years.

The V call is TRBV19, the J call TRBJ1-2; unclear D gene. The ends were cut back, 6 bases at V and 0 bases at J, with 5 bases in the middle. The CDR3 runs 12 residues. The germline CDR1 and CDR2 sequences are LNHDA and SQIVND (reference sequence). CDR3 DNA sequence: TGTGCCAGTAGCCAGCCTAACTATGGCTACACCTTC. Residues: CASSQPNYGYTF.

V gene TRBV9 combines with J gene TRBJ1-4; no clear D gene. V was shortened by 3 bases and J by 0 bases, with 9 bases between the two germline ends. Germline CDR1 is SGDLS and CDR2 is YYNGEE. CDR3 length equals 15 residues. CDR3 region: CASSAQTATNEKLFF. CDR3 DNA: TGTGCCAGCAGCGCACAGACGGCAACTAATGAAAAACTGTTTTTT.

The CDR3 bases are TGTGCCAGCAGGCGCCCGGGGGTAAACACCGGGGAGCTGTTTTTT. Its protein is CASRRPGVNTGELFF. The chain uses TRBV6-5 and TRBJ2-2, with TRBD2 as a possible D gene (6 bases). V gave up 6 bases and J gave up 2 bases, with 13 bases separating them. Germline CDR1 and CDR2: MNHEY and SVGAGI. CDR3 length equals 15 residues.

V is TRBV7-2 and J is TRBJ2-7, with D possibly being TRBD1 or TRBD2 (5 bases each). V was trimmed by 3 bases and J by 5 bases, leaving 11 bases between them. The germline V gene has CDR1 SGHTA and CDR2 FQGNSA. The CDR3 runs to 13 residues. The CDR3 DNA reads TGTGCCAGCAGCTTTCCGGGACCCCACGAGCAGTACTTC. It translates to CASSFPGPHEQYF. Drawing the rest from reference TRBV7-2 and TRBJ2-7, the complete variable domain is GAGVSQSPSNKVTEKGKDVELRCDPISGHTALYWYRQSLGQGLEFLIYFQGNSAPDKSGLPSDRFSAERTGGSVSTLTIQRTQQEDSAVYLCASSFPGPHEQYFGPGTRLTVT.

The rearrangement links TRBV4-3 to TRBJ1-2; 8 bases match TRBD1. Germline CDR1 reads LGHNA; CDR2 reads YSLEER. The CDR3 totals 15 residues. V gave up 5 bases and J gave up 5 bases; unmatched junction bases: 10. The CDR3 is CASSADREPFYGYTF. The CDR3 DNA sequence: TGCGCCAGCAGCGCGGACAGGGAACCTTTTTATGGCTACACCTTC.

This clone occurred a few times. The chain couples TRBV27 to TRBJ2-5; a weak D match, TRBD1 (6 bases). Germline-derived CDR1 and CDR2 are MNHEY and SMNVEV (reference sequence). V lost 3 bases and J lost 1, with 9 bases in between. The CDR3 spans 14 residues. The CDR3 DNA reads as TGTGCCAGCAGTTTTGCCAGGGGCCAAGAGACCCAGTACTTC. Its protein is CASSFARGQETQYF.

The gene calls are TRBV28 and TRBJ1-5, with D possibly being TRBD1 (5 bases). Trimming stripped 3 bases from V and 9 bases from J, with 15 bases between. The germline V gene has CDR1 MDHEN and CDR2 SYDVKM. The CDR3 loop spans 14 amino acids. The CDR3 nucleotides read TGTGCCAGCAGTTTTGAGGCGACTAGGGGGCCCCAGCATTTT. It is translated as CASSFEATRGPQHF.

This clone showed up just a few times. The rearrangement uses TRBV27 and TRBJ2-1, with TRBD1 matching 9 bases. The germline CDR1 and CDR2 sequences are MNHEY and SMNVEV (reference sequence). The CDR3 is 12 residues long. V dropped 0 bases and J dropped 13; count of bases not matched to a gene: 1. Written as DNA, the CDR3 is TGTGCCAGCAGTTTATCGGGACAGGGTCAGTTCTTC. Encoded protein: CASSLSGQGQFF.

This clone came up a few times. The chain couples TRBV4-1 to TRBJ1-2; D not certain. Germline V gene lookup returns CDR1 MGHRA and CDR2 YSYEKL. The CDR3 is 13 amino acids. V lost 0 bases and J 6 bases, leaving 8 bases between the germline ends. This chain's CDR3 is CASSQEKKDGYTF. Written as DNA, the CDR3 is TGCGCCAGCAGCCAAGAGAAGAAGGATGGCTACACCTTC.